This record looks at one T cell receptor beta chain sequence and its context. These data belong to a study of blood T cell repertoires in COVID-19. For the study at large: PBMCs, B-cell-depleted T cells, or T cells provided the cDNA or gDNA that made up the material.

Seattle's cohort entered during active infection and was followed longitudinally. How the authors handled the data: Nucleated cell counts were estimated from reference gene primer amplification. TCRdb's table, derived via immunoSEQ multiplex PCR, lists solely in-frame clones and lacks some. V, J and clone size reflect that table, while D and trimming were determined from the DNA. The sample shows under 300,000 clones, 80% to 95% of them seen only once. This CDR3 is 13 amino acids long. Germline V gene lookup returns CDR1 SQVTM and CDR2 ANQGSEA. Trimming took 6 bases from V and 3 from J; bases not matched to a gene: 6.

The genes are TRBV29-1 and TRBJ1-1; 8 nucleotides agree with TRBD1. The sequencing sample was made of peripheral blood. The sequence came from a man aged 25-40 years with COVID-19, enrolled during active disease. The CDR3 DNA is TGCAGCGTGCGTGGACAGGGAGACACTGAAGCTTTCTTT. Amino acids: CSVRGQGDTEAFF.